Below, 2 T cell receptor beta chains from the same sample are listed, as sequenced in a study of glioma-infiltrating T cells after dendritic cell vaccination. Generated by immunoSEQ multiplex PCR, the TCRdb table keeps only in-frame clones and is missing some. Of roughly 60,000 clones listed, roughly 86% are singletons. Time point here: after dendritic cell vaccination, including at tumor progression/relapse. The sequenced sample was blood, obtained after dendritic cell vaccination. All receptors come from a human donor with glioblastoma.

This clone has a single count. J is TRBJ1-5 and V is TRBV5-5; D perhaps matches TRBD1 (6 bases). CDR1 is SGHKS and CDR2 is YYEKEE in the germline V gene (reference sequence). Trimming pared 2 bases from V and 6 bases from J, leaving 18 bases between. The CDR3 loop spans 16 amino acids. As DNA, the CDR3 is TGTGCCAGCAGCTTCGGGGGGGCCGGCCGGGGTCAGCCCCAGCATTTT. It yields the protein CASSFGGAGRGQPQHF.

V gene TRBV20-1 combines with J gene TRBJ2-7; D is perhaps TRBD1 (5 bases). The CDR3 runs 11 residues. Germline CDR1 reads DFQATT; CDR2 reads SNEGSKA (reference sequence). V lost 6 bases, J lost 3 bases, and 9 bases lay in between. CDR3 DNA: TGCAGTGCGTGGGGCCTCTACGAGCAGTACTTC. Protein: CSAWGLYEQYF.